Presented here are 29 T cell receptor beta chains from one specimen sequenced in a study of blood T cell repertoires in COVID-19. Measured with immunoSEQ multiplex PCR; TCRdb has only the in-frame clones, and not every one. The sample records about 180,000 clones, 84% being singletons. The sequenced material came from peripheral blood. These receptors were taken from a young man with active or convalescent COVID-19.

This sequence joins TRBV7-2 and TRBJ2-1, with D perhaps matching TRBD1 (6 bases). The CDR3 is made up of 14 amino acids. CDR1 is SGHTA, CDR2 FQGNSA, per germline. The V end was cut by 2 bases, the J end by 5 bases, with 10 bases between. The CDR3 loop reads CASSLQGSHNEQFF. The DNA for the CDR3 is TGTGCCAGCAGCTTACAGGGGAGCCACAATGAGCAGTTCTTC.

The chain is built from TRBV28 and TRBJ1-3; a possible D gene is TRBD1 (6 bases). The CDR3 loop spans 15 amino acids. Germline-derived CDR1 and CDR2 are MDHEN and SYDVKM. With 5 bases removed from V and 0 bases from J, the gap between germline ends came to 11 bases. The DNA of the CDR3 is TGTGCCAGCAGTCCCCGGACAGTCTCTGGAAACACCATATATTTT. Amino acids: CASSPRTVSGNTIYF.

The V call is TRBV28, the J call TRBJ1-2, with 9 bases lining up with TRBD1. Looked up from germline, CDR1 is MDHEN and CDR2 is SYDVKM. The CDR3 spans 13 residues. V gave up 7 bases and J gave up 8 bases; unmatched junction bases: 8. CDR3 nucleotide sequence: TGTGCCAGCATACCCGGGACAGGGAGAGGCTACACCTTC. This codes for CASIPGTGRGYTF.

The V and J genes are TRBV2 and TRBJ1-6, with D possibly matching TRBD1 (6 bases). V shed 3 bases and J shed 3 bases, with 6 bases lying between them. Germline assignment: CDR1 SNHLY and CDR2 FYNNEI. This CDR3 region has 14 residues. The CDR3, as DNA: TGTGCCAGCAGTGAGACAGGCTATAATTCACCCCTCCACTTT. This gives the protein CASSETGYNSPLHF.

The chain combines TRBV19 with TRBJ2-3, with 8 bases identical to TRBD2. Germline V gene data show CDR1 as LNHDA and CDR2 as SQIVND (reference sequence). After removal of 4 bases from V and 2 bases from J, the junction contained 5 bases not matched to a gene. The CDR3 covers 15 residues. This CDR3 is CASSKQAGVTDTQYF. The CDR3, as DNA: TGTGCCAGTAGTAAACAAGCGGGAGTCACAGATACGCAGTATTTT.

The chain employs TRBV6-5 and TRBJ1-4; D might be TRBD1 (5 bases). CDR3 length equals 14 residues. Germline V gene sequence: CDR1 MNHEY, CDR2 SVGAGI. Trimming cost V 4 bases and J 5 bases, with 11 bases left between them. The CDR3 loop is CASSSGEGNEKLFF. CDR3 nucleotides: TGTGCCAGCAGTTCGGGGGAGGGGAATGAAAAACTGTTTTTT.

CDR3 sequence: CASSAPGVPYEQYF. CDR3 DNA sequence: TGTGCCAGCAGCGCCCCAGGGGTCCCCTACGAGCAGTACTTC. The V and J genes are TRBV7-2 and TRBJ2-7; D is possibly TRBD1 (6 bases). Trimming left V 5 bases short and J 2 bases short, with 13 bases between. The CDR3 consists of 14 residues. The germline gives CDR1 SGHTA, CDR2 FQGNSA.

The chain employs TRBV7-3 and TRBJ1-3; D possibly corresponds to TRBD1 (6 bases). V dropped 1 base and J dropped 8 bases, with 9 bases sitting between them. The CDR3 is 13 amino acids. Germline V gene lookup returns CDR1 SGHTA and CDR2 FQGTGA. CDR3 in DNA: TGTGCCAGCAGCTTAAACAGGGCGGACACCATATATTTT. Translation: CASSLNRADTIYF.

This clone was detected once. V gene TRBV30 combines with J gene TRBJ1-4, with a tentative D call TRBD1 (5 bases). With 3 bases removed from V and 0 bases from J, the gap between germline ends came to 11 bases. Germline CDR1 GTSNPN, CDR2 SVGIG (reference sequence). The CDR3 has 15 amino acids. CDR3 in DNA: TGTGCCTGGAGGCTGACAGCCGCAACTAATGAAAAACTGTTTTTT. Its translation is CAWRLTAATNEKLFF.

The rearrangement uses TRBV6-5 and TRBJ1-2; a possible D gene is TRBD1 (6 bases). The V end was cut by 2 bases, the J end by 5 bases, with 15 bases between. Germline V gives CDR1 MNHEY, CDR2 SVGAGI. The CDR3 spans 15 residues. The CDR3 coding sequence is TGTGCCAGCAGTTACACAACTACACAGGGTTATGGCTACACCTTC. This gives the protein CASSYTTTQGYGYTF.

The chain carries TRBV6-5 and TRBJ1-6, with a possible D match to TRBD1 (5 bases). Germline loops: CDR1 MNHEY, CDR2 SVGAGI. V lost 6 bases and J 2 bases, leaving 5 bases between the germline ends. This CDR3 has 13 residues. CDR3 in amino acids: CASRDTYNSPLHF. The CDR3, as DNA: TGTGCCAGCAGGGACACCTATAATTCACCCCTCCACTTT.

CDR3 loop: CASSPLQGASGNTIYF. Here the CDR3 DNA reads TGTGCCAGCTCACCACTTCAGGGGGCGAGTGGAAACACCATATATTTT. The chain links TRBV18 to TRBJ1-3, with 8 bases lining up with TRBD1. This CDR3 comprises 16 residues. Germline V gene data show CDR1 as KGHSH and CDR2 as LQKENI. The junction had 5 bases not matched to a gene; V was cut back by 1 base and J by 3 bases.

This chain uses TRBV11-2 with TRBJ2-1; 9 nucleotides align to TRBD1. Germline assignment: CDR1 SGHAT and CDR2 FQNNGV. This CDR3 has 14 residues. With V trimmed by 6 bases and J by 6 bases, 6 bases remained unmatched. The CDR3, as DNA: TGTGCCAGCAGTCATGCGGACAGGGGCAATGAGCAGTTCTTC. It codes for CASSHADRGNEQFF.

In DNA, the CDR3 is TGTGCCAGCAGCTCCCGAGGGGGAGAATACACAGATACGCAGTATTTT. This codes for CASSSRGGEYTDTQYF. This chain connects TRBV5-6 to TRBJ2-3, with TRBD1 as a possible D gene (6 bases). Trimming took 3 bases from V and 2 from J, leaving 16 bases between them. Germline CDR1 SGHDT, CDR2 YYEEEE. This CDR3 is built from 16 residues.

As to this clone: Distinct nucleotide sequences in the sample also encode this CDR3. The chain is built from TRBV18 and TRBJ1-1; 8 bases align to TRBD1. V dropped 3 bases and J dropped 3; count of bases not matched to a gene: 3. CDR1 is KGHSH and CDR2 is LQKENI in the germline V gene. The length of the CDR3 is 14 residues. The CDR3 spells CASSPGQGYTEAFF. The CDR3 bases are TGTGCCAGCTCACCCGGACAGGGATACACTGAAGCTTTCTTT.

The chain links TRBV13 to TRBJ1-1; 11 positions match TRBD1. V was clipped by 5 bases and J by 6 bases; unmatched bases: 2. Germline CDR1 and CDR2: PRHDT and FYEKMQ (reference sequence). This CDR3 is built from 13 residues. The CDR3 spells CASSRDRGAEAFF. The CDR3 nucleotides are TGTGCCAGCAGCCGGGACAGGGGGGCTGAAGCTTTCTTT. The variable domain in full, completed from reference TRBV13 and TRBJ1-1, reads AAGVIQSPRHLIKEKRETATLKCYPIPRHDTVYWYQQGPGQDPQFLISFYEKMQSDKGSIPDRFSAQQFSDYHSELNMSSLELGDSALYFCASSRDRGAEAFFGQGTRLTVV.

The V and J genes are TRBV19 and TRBJ1-2; 7 bases match TRBD1. With V trimmed by 3 bases and J by 5 bases, 21 bases remained unmatched. The CDR3 is 19 residues long. Germline V lookup: CDR1 LNHDA, CDR2 SQIVND (reference sequence). For the CDR3, the DNA is TGTGCCAGTAGTATTACCAGGAAGACAGGGTTAGACCCGTCATATGGCTACACCTTC. This codes for CASSITRKTGLDPSYGYTF.

This chain uses TRBV7-3 with TRBJ2-1; 14 bases are shared with TRBD2. CDR1 is SGHTA, CDR2 FQGTGA, per germline. This CDR3 is 15 amino acids long. V was pared by 5 bases and J by 8 bases, with 5 bases of the junction left unmatched. The CDR3, as DNA: TGTGCCAGCAGCAGACTAGCGGGAGGGCCATATGAGCAGTTCTTC. It translates to CASSRLAGGPYEQFF.

This clone was seen a few times. The J gene is TRBJ1-1, the V gene TRBV29-1; 8 bases fit TRBD1. The CDR3 contains 13 residues. Germline CDR1 SQVTM, CDR2 ANQGSEA. Losses at the gene ends were 3 bases for V and 7 bases for J; bases not matched to a gene: 7. The CDR3 DNA sequence: TGCAGCGTTGAGGCCAGGGGGCTCGGTGAAGCTTTCTTT. Encoded protein: CSVEARGLGEAFF.

The rearrangement joins TRBV19 to TRBJ2-3, with TRBD2 matching over 7 bases. CDR1 and CDR2 (germline): LNHDA, SQIVND (reference sequence). V gave up 2 bases and J gave up 4 bases; unmatched junction bases: 6. This CDR3 has 15 residues. CDR3 protein: CASSISAGNSDTQYF. The CDR3 nucleotides are TGTGCCAGTAGTATATCAGCGGGGAATTCAGATACGCAGTATTTT. The entire variable domain, with the rest obtained from reference TRBV19 and TRBJ2-3, is as follows: DGGITQSPKYLFRKEGQNVTLSCEQNLNHDAMYWYRQDPGQGLRLIYYSQIVNDFQKGDIAEGYSVSREKKESFPLTVTSAQKNPTAFYLCASSISAGNSDTQYFGPGTRLTVL.

This chain connects TRBV11-3 to TRBJ2-2, with D possibly TRBD1 on 5 matching bases. V shed 5 bases and J shed 6 bases, with 16 bases lying between them. This CDR3 contains 15 residues. Germline CDR1 is SGHNT and CDR2 is YENEEA. The CDR3 is CASSHARVSSGELFF. CDR3 bases: TGTGCCAGCAGCCACGCCAGGGTTTCTTCCGGGGAGCTGTTTTTT.

V gene TRBV4-1 combines with J gene TRBJ1-2; D remains ambiguous. This CDR3 spans 14 amino acids. The V and J ends lost 4 bases and 4 bases respectively, with 13 bases between them. CDR1 MGHRA and CDR2 YSYEKL come from the germline V gene. CDR3 DNA: TGCGCCAGCAGCCCAGTAGGACTACCCTATGGCTACACCTTC. Translated: CASSPVGLPYGYTF.

The chain joins TRBV20-1 to TRBJ1-6, with 7 bases matching TRBD1. Germline CDR1 DFQATT, CDR2 SNEGSKA (reference sequence). The V segment lost 3 bases and the J segment 9 bases; nucleotides outside the gene matches: 17. The CDR3 is made up of 17 amino acids. The CDR3 spells CSASRGARGPQGSPLHF. CDR3 in DNA: TGCAGTGCTAGTAGGGGGGCAAGGGGGCCTCAGGGTTCACCCCTCCACTTT.

The CDR3, as DNA: TGCAGTGCTAGTTCCCCCGGGACAGCATCCTACGAGCAGTACTTC. It codes for CSASSPGTASYEQYF. The chain employs TRBV20-1 and TRBJ2-7; 7 nucleotides match TRBD1. This CDR3 is built from 15 residues. Germline V lookup: CDR1 DFQATT, CDR2 SNEGSKA (reference sequence). V gave up 3 bases and J gave up 1 base; unmatched junction bases: 9.

The chain carries TRBV9 and TRBJ2-3, with 11 positions matching TRBD2. This CDR3 contains 18 residues. The trim removed 4 bases at V and 2 bases at J, leaving 12 bases unmatched. Germline lookup yields CDR1 SGDLS and CDR2 YYNGEE. CDR3: CASSPRARLAGNTDTQYF. Here the CDR3 DNA reads TGTGCCAGCAGCCCCCGGGCGAGACTAGCGGGAAACACAGATACGCAGTATTTT. The full variable domain, with the rest looked up from reference TRBV9 and TRBJ2-3, is DSGVTQTPKHLITATGQRVTLRCSPRSGDLSVYWYQQSLDQGLQFLIQYYNGEERAKGNILERFSAQQFPDLHSELNLSSLELGDSALYFCASSPRARLAGNTDTQYFGPGTRLTVL.

The gene calls are TRBV10-1 and TRBJ2-5; 12 nucleotides align to TRBD1. Germline trimming cut 2 bases from V and 4 bases from J; bases unmatched to any gene: 11. CDR3 length: 18 residues. The germline V gene has CDR1 WNHNN and CDR2 SYGVQD (reference sequence). CDR3 DNA: TGCGCCAGCAGTGAGCCGGGGACAGGGGGCGAATTAGGAGAGACCCAGTACTTC. This translates into CASSEPGTGGELGETQYF.

The gene calls are TRBV19 and TRBJ1-3; D is undetermined. The CDR3 totals 14 residues. Trimming shortened V by 7 bases and J by 1 base, and 11 bases separated the two germline ends. Germline CDR1 reads LNHDA; CDR2 reads SQIVND (reference sequence). The CDR3 DNA follows: TGTGCCAGTACCTCGGGGATTTCTGGAAACACCATATATTTT. The encoded protein is CASTSGISGNTIYF.

The chain carries TRBV5-1 and TRBJ2-7; D might be TRBD2 (5 bases). Germline V CDR1 and CDR2: SGHRS, YFSETQ. With 0 bases removed from V and 6 bases from J, the gap between germline ends came to 19 bases. The CDR3 totals 16 residues. In nucleotides, the CDR3 is TGCGCCAGCAGCTTGGGAACCGGGATTACGAAATCCGAGCAGTACTTC. Its translation: CASSLGTGITKSEQYF. The full variable domain, rest sourced from reference TRBV5-1 and TRBJ2-7, is KAGVTQTPRYLIKTRGQQVTLSCSPISGHRSVSWYQQTPGQGLQFLFEYFSETQRNKGNFPGRFSGRQFSNSRSEMNVSTLELGDSALYLCASSLGTGITKSEQYFGPGTRLTVT.

The chain has TRBV11-2 and TRBJ1-6, with D uncertain. CDR3 size: 13 residues. V dropped 6 bases and J dropped 6 bases, with 9 bases sitting between them. Germline V gives CDR1 SGHAT, CDR2 FQNNGV. In DNA, the CDR3 is TGTGCCAGCAGGGGGAGCGGTAATTCACCCCTCCACTTT. Its protein is CASRGSGNSPLHF.